The clone carrying this T cell receptor (beta chain) has only one observation. This CDR3 spans 14 amino acids. Germline CDR1 is LGHDT and CDR2 is YNNKEL (reference sequence). J lost 1 base, V lost 4 bases, and 3 bases had no gene match. These data are taken from a study of blood T cell repertoires in COVID-19. Produced via immunoSEQ multiplex PCR; TCRdb's table is partial and in-frame only. The sample has fewer than 150,000 clones; about 87% are singletons. The origin of this receptor is a human donor in a cohort sampled during active COVID-19. The sample was peripheral blood. The genes are TRBV3-1 (or the pseudogene TRBV3-2) and TRBJ1-1, with TRBD1 matching 7 bases. DNA of the CDR3: TGTGCCAGCAGCCGAGGACAGGAGAACACTGAAGCTTTCTTT. Translating it yields CASSRGQENTEAFF.